This T cell receptor (beta chain) was observed in a study of OX40 agonist ivuxolimab in advanced cancers. Overall study context: At doses from 0.01 to 10 mg/kg, patients were given intravenous ivuxolimab every 2 weeks.

Study observations and caveats: Researchers did not establish what antigens the expanded peripheral T cells target.

The germline V gene has CDR1 MNHEY and CDR2 SVGAGI. V was cut by 6 bases and J by 7 bases, with 9 bases left in between. The CDR3 runs to 11 residues. Produced via immunoSEQ multiplex PCR; TCRdb's table is partial and in-frame only. The repertoire holds 60,000 or so clones, with around 84% as singletons. As to this clone: Its antigen is not known.

The sequence derives from an adult with an advanced solid tumor such as melanoma, head and neck, liver or kidney cancer. Sequencing used CD4+ or CD8+ T cells sorted from blood, obtained in a trial of the OX40 agonist ivuxolimab. J is TRBJ1-2 and V is TRBV6-5, with D perhaps TRBD1 (6 bases). This CDR3 reads CASSTGSGYTF. The DNA for the CDR3 is TGTGCCAGCAGCACAGGGTCTGGCTACACCTTC.